This T cell receptor beta chain was found in a study of shared clonotypes between healthy human individuals. Data came from immunoSEQ multiplex PCR; TCRdb stores just in-frame clones and leaves some out. The table shows about 500,000 clones, with around 77% occurring only once. The sequencing sample was made of PBMCs. The receptor comes from a woman aged 40 to 50 in good health. Some clones in this sample may be carry-over from other donors' samples.

This CDR3 is CASSPQAYEQYF. CDR3 nucleotides: TGTGCCAGCAGCCCGCAAGCCTACGAGCAGTACTTC. V is TRBV7-2 and J is TRBJ2-7; D gene ambiguous. Trimming cost V 5 bases and J 2 bases, with 7 bases left between them. The CDR3 runs 12 residues. CDR1 is SGHTA and CDR2 is FQGNSA in the germline V gene. Complete variable domain (other parts from reference TRBV7-2 and TRBJ2-7): GAGVSQSPSNKVTEKGKDVELRCDPISGHTALYWYRQSLGQGLEFLIYFQGNSAPDKSGLPSDRFSAERTGGSVSTLTIQRTQQEDSAVYLCASSPQAYEQYFGPGTRLTVT.